The entry that follows covers one TCR beta chain sequence. This record comes from a study of identical twins. Germline assignment: CDR1 SEHNR and CDR2 FQNEAQ (reference sequence). The CDR3 loop spans 11 amino acids. V lost 8 bases, J lost 3 bases, and 7 bases lay in between. In TCRdb, the 5' RACE reads were re-called with MiXCR into one record per CDR3 protein. The profile shows hundreds of thousands of distinct CDR3 sequences, 20% to 30% of them singletons. These sequences were also reported in another study, on T cells expressing NK-cell markers. That source adds: In a handful of donors, these clonotypes also led the CD3+CD56-NKG2C+ fraction.

The sequencing input was CD4+ T cells sorted from blood. This TCR derives from a woman younger than 30 in good health. The genes are TRBV7-9 and TRBJ2-5; TRBD2 is a possible D gene (5 bases). The CDR3 is CASVREETQYF. The CDR3 DNA is TGTGCCAGCGTGCGGGAAGAGACCCAGTACTTC.